This T cell receptor beta chain was profiled in a study of vaccination and CD4 T cells after COVID-19. Turning to the study itself: Convalescent cases comprised some 10 mild and one severe, all SARS-CoV-2 positive by nasal swab PCR. Six men and four women formed the convalescents, two being Hispanic.

Germline V gene sequence: CDR1 SGHTA, CDR2 FQGNSA. The CDR3 consists of 11 residues. Trimming removed 5 bases from V and 4 bases from J, with 4 bases in between. A word on this clonotype: Its antigen is still unknown.

Sequencing of cultured CD4+ T cell DNA used the Oncomine TCR Beta short-read assay. Cultured CD4+ T cells were the source of extracted genomic DNA. TCRdb re-called the PCR reads through MiXCR, storing one row per CDR3 protein. Of approximately 13,000 distinct CDR3 sequences listed, 52% are singletons. Treatment meaning: approximately nine-day PBMC culture with coronavirus spike peptide pools or control peptides (ViraFEST assay). The ViraFEST method relied on peptide pools to expand antigen-specific T cells, followed by TCR sequencing. This TCR came from a human donor who had recovered from COVID-19. This chain links TRBV7-2 with TRBJ2-3; D gene uncertain. The sequenced sample consisted of CD4+ T cells from blood, cultured in vitro. CDR3 nucleotides: TGTGCCAGCAGCCATTCAGATACGCAGTATTTT. It specifies CASSHSDTQYF.